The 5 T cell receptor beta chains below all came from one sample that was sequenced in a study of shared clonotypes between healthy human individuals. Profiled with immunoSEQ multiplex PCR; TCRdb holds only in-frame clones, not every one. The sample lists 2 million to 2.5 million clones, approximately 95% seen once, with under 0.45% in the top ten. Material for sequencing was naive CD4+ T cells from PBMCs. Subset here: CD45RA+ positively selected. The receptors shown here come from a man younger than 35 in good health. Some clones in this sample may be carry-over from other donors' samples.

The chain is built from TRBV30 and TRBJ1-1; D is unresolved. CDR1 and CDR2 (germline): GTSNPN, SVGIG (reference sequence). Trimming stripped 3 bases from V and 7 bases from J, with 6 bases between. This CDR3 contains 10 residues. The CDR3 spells CAWRESEAFF. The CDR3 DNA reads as TGTGCCTGGAGGGAGAGTGAAGCTTTCTTT.

The DNA of the CDR3 is TGTGCCAGCGGGGAGGGAGGTATTAATGAAAAACTGTTTTTT. Its protein product is CASGEGGINEKLFF. V gene TRBV28 combines with J gene TRBJ1-4; D remains ambiguous. Germline CDR1 and CDR2: MDHEN and SYDVKM. The CDR3 has 14 amino acids. V was shortened by 8 bases and J by 4 bases, with 14 bases between the two germline ends.

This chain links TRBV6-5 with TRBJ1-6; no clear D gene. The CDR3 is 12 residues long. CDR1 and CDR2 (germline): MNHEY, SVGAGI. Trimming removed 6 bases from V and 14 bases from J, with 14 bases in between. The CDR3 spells CASSATSKALHF. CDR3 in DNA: TGTGCCAGCAGCGCGACGTCGAAGGCCCTCCACTTT.

CDR3: CASSLVTGKGYGYTF. As DNA, the CDR3 is TGTGCCAGCAGCTTAGTTACAGGGAAGGGCTATGGCTACACCTTC. This chain links TRBV7-2 with TRBJ1-2; possibly TRBD1 for D (6 bases). Trimming took off 1 base at V and 4 bases at J, with 13 bases between the two ends. CDR3 length: 15 residues. Germline assignment: CDR1 SGHTA and CDR2 FQGNSA.

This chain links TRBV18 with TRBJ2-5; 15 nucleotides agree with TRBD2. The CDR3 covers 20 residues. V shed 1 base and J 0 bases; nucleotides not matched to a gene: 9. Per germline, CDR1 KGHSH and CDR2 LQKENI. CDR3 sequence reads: CASSPRGTSGRTLNQETQYF. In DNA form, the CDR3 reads TGTGCCAGCTCACCACGCGGGACTAGCGGGAGGACCCTAAACCAAGAGACCCAGTACTTC. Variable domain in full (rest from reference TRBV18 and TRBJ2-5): NAGVMQNPRHLVRRRGQEARLRCSPMKGHSHVYWYRQLPEEGLKFMVYLQKENIIDESGMPKERFSAEFPKEGPSILRIQQVVRGDSAAYFCASSPRGTSGRTLNQETQYFGPGTRLLVL.